This TCR beta chain was sequenced in a study of cytomegalovirus exposure and HLA in healthy donors. Study-level results: Within an earlier analysis, most TCR beta V segments proved productive either about 90% or about 30% of the time.

In the case of this clone: What it recognizes is unknown.

The junction had 10 bases not matched to a gene; V was cut back by 2 bases and J by 10 bases. This CDR3 has 14 amino acids. The germline CDR1 and CDR2 sequences are MDHEN and SYDVKM. Primers: 60 Vbeta forward and 13 Jbeta reverse. Sequencing used immunoSEQ multiplex PCR; TCRdb keeps in-frame clones, though not all of them. Seen here are approximately 150,000 clones, about 70% observed once, and the top ten hold around 2.8%. The chain joins TRBV28 to TRBJ1-1, with 7 bases lining up with TRBD1. This TCR was sampled from a woman between 40 and 50 years old in good health and CMV-seropositive. The sequenced material came from PBMCs. The CDR3 coding sequence is TGTGCCAGCAGTTTAATTGAGGGGGCCCGGGGAGCTTTCTTT. Amino acids: CASSLIEGARGAFF.